The 29 T cell receptor beta chains listed next were all sequenced from one sample in a study of shared clonotypes between healthy human individuals. Naive CD8 cells, CD45RO-negative and positively selected for CCR7, excluded terminally differentiated effector memory CD45RA+ cells. The assay was immunoSEQ multiplex PCR, and TCRdb's table has in-frame clones only and misses some. The sample carries roughly 650,000 clones, around 96% recorded once. Material: naive CD8+ T cells sorted from blood. All receptors derive from a woman younger than 45 in good health.

J is TRBJ2-1 and V is TRBV28, with 7 bases lining up with TRBD2. Germline CDR1 MDHEN, CDR2 SYDVKM. The V gene end was trimmed by 1 base and the J gene end by 8 bases; junction bases not matched to a gene: 23. The CDR3 runs 20 residues. As DNA, the CDR3 is TGTGCCAGCAGTTTATTCGGGGGAGGACGGGAGGCGGATAATTGGTATGAGCAGTTCTTC. It translates to CASSLFGGGREADNWYEQFF. The full variable domain, its missing parts supplied by reference TRBV28 and TRBJ2-1, is DVKVTQSSRYLVKRTGEKVFLECVQDMDHENMFWYRQDPGLGLRLIYFSYDVKMKEKGDIPEGYSVSREKKERFSLILESASTNQTSMYLCASSLFGGGREADNWYEQFFGPGTRLTVL.

The genes are TRBV9 and TRBJ2-7; 11 nucleotides line up with TRBD2. The CDR3 loop spans 17 amino acids. The germline gives CDR1 SGDLS, CDR2 YYNGEE. V gave up 0 bases and J gave up 5 bases; unmatched junction bases: 10. The CDR3 protein is CASSVEGTSGTGHEQYF. CDR3 nucleotide sequence: TGTGCCAGCAGCGTAGAGGGGACTAGCGGTACCGGCCACGAGCAGTACTTC.

This chain uses TRBV28 with TRBJ2-7; D is ambiguous. Per the germline V gene, CDR1 is MDHEN and CDR2 is SYDVKM. CDR3 length: 12 residues. V was cut by 3 bases and J by 4 bases, with 7 bases left in between. This chain's CDR3 is CASSFELYEQYF. CDR3 bases: TGTGCCAGCAGTTTCGAACTTTACGAGCAGTACTTC.

The chain uses TRBV27 and TRBJ2-7; the D gene is possibly TRBD1 (5 bases). With 5 bases removed from V and 1 base from J, the gap between germline ends came to 18 bases. The CDR3 totals 16 residues. The germline V gene encodes CDR1 MNHEY and CDR2 SMNVEV (reference sequence). The CDR3 protein is CASSPSQGARSYEQYF. The CDR3 DNA sequence: TGTGCCAGCAGTCCCTCTCAGGGCGCTAGATCCTACGAGCAGTACTTC.

The chain links TRBV5-5 to TRBJ1-1; 7 bases are shared with TRBD1. Trimming cost V 2 bases and J 7 bases; bases outside gene matches: 8. The V gene's germline CDR1 is SGHKS and CDR2 YYEKEE (reference sequence). The CDR3 loop spans 14 amino acids. The CDR3 is CASSLWTGSNEAFF. Written as DNA, the CDR3 is TGTGCCAGCAGCTTATGGACAGGTAGTAATGAAGCTTTCTTT.

The CDR3 DNA follows: TGTGCCAGCAGCTTAGAAGGTAGAAGGGGGCGGAGGACAGATACGCAGTATTTT. It specifies CASSLEGRRGRRTDTQYF. The chain has TRBV11-2 and TRBJ2-3; TRBD1 agrees at 7 bases. This CDR3 comprises 18 residues. Unmatched junction bases numbered 12, after V lost 0 bases and J lost 3 bases. Germline values: CDR1 SGHAT, CDR2 FQNNGV.

V is TRBV27 and J is TRBJ2-7; 7 nucleotides align to TRBD2. This CDR3 has 14 amino acids. Trimming cost V 4 bases and J 2 bases; bases outside gene matches: 5. Germline assignment: CDR1 MNHEY and CDR2 SMNVEV (reference sequence). CDR3 nucleotides: TGTGCCAGCAGTTCCAGCGGGGCAACCTACGAGCAGTACTTC. This translates into CASSSSGATYEQYF.

The genes are TRBV12-5 and TRBJ2-7; D is unresolved. V was trimmed by 4 bases and J by 2 bases, leaving 15 bases between them. CDR1 and CDR2 (germline): LGHNT, FRNRAP. The CDR3 loop spans 15 amino acids. The CDR3 DNA follows: TGTGCTAGTGGTTCCCCCACGGCCCTAACCTACGAGCAGTACTTC. Amino acids: CASGSPTALTYEQYF. The whole variable domain, filled in from reference TRBV12-5 and TRBJ2-7, reads DARVTQTPRHKVTEMGQEVTMRCQPILGHNTVFWYRQTMMQGLELLAYFRNRAPLDDSGMPKDRFSAEMPDATLATLKIQPSEPRDSAVYFCASGSPTALTYEQYFGPGTRLTVT.

Remarks on this clone: Other nucleotide sequences in the sample specify the same CDR3. The rearrangement joins TRBV27 to TRBJ2-7; perhaps D is TRBD1 or TRBD2 (5 bases each). The CDR3 totals 16 residues. CDR1 is MNHEY and CDR2 is SMNVEV in the germline V gene (reference sequence). Trimming removed 4 bases at V and 2 bases at J, with 18 bases between. The CDR3 loop is CASSSTGTDNPYEQYF. The CDR3 region has the DNA TGTGCCAGCAGTTCGACCGGGACGGACAACCCCTACGAGCAGTACTTC.

The V and J genes are TRBV28 and TRBJ2-7; tentatively, D is TRBD2 (6 bases). Between the trimmed V and J ends, which lost 5 bases and 3 bases, there was a span of 14 bases. This CDR3 has 14 amino acids. Germline V gives CDR1 MDHEN, CDR2 SYDVKM. The CDR3 DNA follows: TGTGCCAGCAGTAGTTGGCGGGGCGTCTACGAGCAGTACTTC. Encoded protein: CASSSWRGVYEQYF. The whole variable domain, filled in from reference TRBV28 and TRBJ2-7, reads DVKVTQSSRYLVKRTGEKVFLECVQDMDHENMFWYRQDPGLGLRLIYFSYDVKMKEKGDIPEGYSVSREKKERFSLILESASTNQTSMYLCASSSWRGVYEQYFGPGTRLTVT.

CDR3 loop: CASSVKGKGTEAFF. The CDR3, as DNA: TGTGCCAGCAGCGTAAAAGGGAAGGGCACTGAAGCTTTCTTT. J is TRBJ1-1 and V is TRBV9, with D hard to call. Per germline, CDR1 SGDLS and CDR2 YYNGEE. The V end was cut by 1 base, the J end by 4 bases, with 11 bases between. The CDR3 length is 14 residues.

The genes are TRBV15 and TRBJ1-1, with D hard to call. The length of the CDR3 is 14 residues. Germline loops: CDR1 LNHNV, CDR2 YYDKDF (reference sequence). V gave up 5 bases and J gave up 1 base, with 11 bases separating them. The CDR3 here is CATSSGFGNTEAFF. The CDR3 DNA reads TGTGCCACCAGCTCCGGGTTTGGGAACACTGAAGCTTTCTTT.

The V gene is TRBV7-9, the J gene TRBJ2-7; 9 bases line up with TRBD1. The CDR3 has 11 amino acids. V was pared by 9 bases and J by 6 bases, with 3 bases of the junction left unmatched. The germline CDR1 and CDR2 sequences are SEHNR and FQNEAQ (reference sequence). CDR3 sequence: CASTGGLEQYF. For the CDR3, the DNA is TGTGCCAGTACAGGGGGCCTCGAGCAGTACTTC. Looking up the rest from reference TRBV7-9 and TRBJ2-7 gives the full variable domain: DTGVSQNPRHKITKRGQNVTFRCDPISEHNRLYWYRQTLGQGPEFLTYFQNEAQLEKSRLLSDRFSAERPKGSFSTLEIQRTEQGDSAMYLCASTGGLEQYFGPGTRLTVT.

The chain is built from TRBV29-1 and TRBJ1-2; D is possibly TRBD1 (5 bases). V dropped 3 bases and J dropped 1 base, with 12 bases sitting between them. Germline CDR1 SQVTM, CDR2 ANQGSEA. The CDR3 has 14 residues. Written as DNA, the CDR3 is TGCAGCGTTGATGGGGGGGGTTATAACTATGGCTACACCTTC. Residues: CSVDGGGYNYGYTF.

This clone showed up just once. The genes are TRBV4-2 and TRBJ2-1; 14 positions match TRBD2. This CDR3 comprises 22 residues. V trimming: 1 base; J trimming: 0 bases; junction bases outside the gene matches: 14. Germline V gives CDR1 LGHNA, CDR2 YNFKEQ. DNA of the CDR3: TGTGCCAGCAGCCAAGTAATTCCAGGGACTAGCGGGAGCCCTTACTCCTACAATGAGCAGTTCTTC. This codes for CASSQVIPGTSGSPYSYNEQFF.

V gene TRBV10-2 combines with J gene TRBJ2-1; D perhaps matches TRBD2 (5 bases). V was shortened by 7 bases and J by 9 bases, with 10 bases between the two germline ends. The V gene's germline CDR1 is WSHSY and CDR2 SAAADI. The CDR3 totals 11 residues. CDR3 region: CASTDRGEQFF. In DNA form, the CDR3 reads TGCGCCAGCACCGACCGGGGTGAGCAGTTCTTC.

In its sample, this clone was seen once. The V gene is TRBV7-9, the J gene TRBJ2-1, with a possible D match to TRBD1 (6 bases). V lost 5 bases to trimming and J lost 4 bases, with 15 bases between them. This CDR3 region has 15 residues. CDR1 SEHNR and CDR2 FQNEAQ come from the germline V gene (reference sequence). The CDR3 DNA reads as TGTGCCAGCAGCAGTAGTGACAGGCTTTACAATGAGCAGTTCTTC. Translation gives CASSSSDRLYNEQFF.

The rearrangement joins TRBV27 to TRBJ2-7, with 11 bases matching TRBD1. CDR3 length: 14 amino acids. Germline V gene data show CDR1 as MNHEY and CDR2 as SMNVEV (reference sequence). V was clipped by 4 bases and J by 5 bases; unmatched bases: 4. The CDR3 coding sequence is TGTGCCAGCAGTTGGGGACAGGGGGTCCACGAGCAGTACTTC. Protein product: CASSWGQGVHEQYF.

This chain connects TRBV4-1 to TRBJ2-1; 8 bases match TRBD2. Germline CDR1 MGHRA, CDR2 YSYEKL. With V trimmed by 7 bases and J by 4 bases, 6 bases remained unmatched. The CDR3 is 14 residues long. The CDR3 DNA reads as TGCGCCAGCAAAAGCGGGAGTGGTTACAATGAGCAGTTCTTC. It encodes CASKSGSGYNEQFF.

The gene calls are TRBV28 and TRBJ2-2; 14 bases align to TRBD2. With 5 bases clipped from V and 2 bases from J, the junction kept 13 bases outside the gene matches. The CDR3 loop spans 20 amino acids. Germline V gene sequence: CDR1 MDHEN, CDR2 SYDVKM. The chain's CDR3 is CASSQIFGLAGGLNTGELFF. DNA of the CDR3: TGTGCCAGCAGTCAAATCTTCGGACTAGCGGGAGGCCTAAACACCGGGGAGCTGTTTTTT.

CDR3 amino acids: CATSRGRTYEQYF. In DNA form, the CDR3 reads TGTGCCACCAGCAGAGGCAGAACCTACGAGCAGTACTTC. The V gene is TRBV15, the J gene TRBJ2-7; D gene uncertain. Germline CDR1 and CDR2: LNHNV and YYDKDF (reference sequence). Trimming left V 1 base short and J 2 bases short, with 6 bases between. This CDR3 has 13 residues.

This chain joins TRBV11-2 and TRBJ2-3; D remains ambiguous. Trimming left V 0 bases short and J 4 bases short, with 5 bases between. The V gene's germline CDR1 is SGHAT and CDR2 FQNNGV. The CDR3 is 13 amino acids. CDR3 loop: CASSLDTADTQYF. The CDR3 region has the DNA TGTGCCAGCAGCTTAGATACTGCAGATACGCAGTATTTT.

The rearrangement joins TRBV5-1 to TRBJ2-6; 7 positions agree with TRBD1. Germline loops: CDR1 SGHRS, CDR2 YFSETQ. CDR3 length equals 17 residues. V shed 4 bases, J shed 0 bases, and the junction held 7 bases outside the gene matches. CDR3: CASSQGQRFSGANVLTF. DNA for the CDR3: TGCGCCAGCAGCCAGGGACAGCGATTCTCTGGGGCCAACGTCCTGACTTTC.

The chain carries TRBV28 and TRBJ2-2; the match to TRBD2 covers 7 bases. The CDR3 is 15 residues long. V shed 3 bases, J shed 4 bases, and the junction held 5 bases outside the gene matches. The germline V gene has CDR1 MDHEN and CDR2 SYDVKM. Here the CDR3 reads CASSFRRELTGELFF. The CDR3, as DNA: TGTGCCAGCAGTTTCAGGCGGGAGCTCACCGGGGAGCTGTTTTTT.

The chain carries TRBV28 and TRBJ2-5; 10 bases are shared with TRBD1. The CDR3 runs 15 residues. Per the germline V gene, CDR1 is MDHEN and CDR2 is SYDVKM. With 5 bases clipped from V and 4 bases from J, the junction kept 7 bases outside the gene matches. DNA of the CDR3: TGTGCCAGCAGTCCGGACAGGGGGGAAAGAGAGACCCAGTACTTC. Translating it yields CASSPDRGERETQYF.

This clone was detected once. The V and J genes are TRBV2 and TRBJ2-7; D gene unclear. The germline V gene encodes CDR1 SNHLY and CDR2 FYNNEI. This CDR3 is built from 14 residues. V shed 3 bases and J shed 3 bases, with 12 bases lying between them. CDR3 sequence: CASSDEKGLYEQYF. The CDR3 DNA sequence: TGTGCCAGCAGTGATGAAAAAGGGCTCTACGAGCAGTACTTC.

This sequence joins TRBV2 and TRBJ1-4; no firm D call. Germline V gene data show CDR1 as SNHLY and CDR2 as FYNNEI. Trimming left V 3 bases short and J 7 bases short, with 9 bases between. The length of the CDR3 is 13 residues. CDR3 residues: CASSESQVEKLFF. The CDR3 DNA reads TGTGCCAGCAGTGAGAGTCAGGTTGAAAAACTGTTTTTT.

This chain joins TRBV29-1 and TRBJ2-5; TRBD2 matches 10 bases. The end of the DNA is better explained by TRBJ2-7, so the J call may be wrong. From germline, CDR1 is SQVTM and CDR2 ANQGSEA. The CDR3 consists of 14 residues. CDR3 sequence: CSVRAGLASYEQYF. The CDR3 DNA is TGCAGCGTGAGGGCGGGACTAGCGTCTTACGAGCAGTACTTC.

This chain links TRBV2 with TRBJ2-1; no clear D. The CDR3 runs to 11 residues. Deletions cut 7 bases from V and 5 bases from J, with 6 bases between. Germline V lookup: CDR1 SNHLY, CDR2 FYNNEI. CDR3 sequence: CASIQNNEQFF. As DNA, the CDR3 is TGTGCCAGCATACAGAACAATGAGCAGTTCTTC.